The rows below give T cell receptor beta chains drawn from one sample of a study of PD-L1 blockade in urothelial cancer. Libraries were prepared by immunoSEQ multiplex PCR; TCRdb keeps only in-frame clonotypes and omits some of them. Of 90,000 or so clones listed, around 89% are singletons. The sequenced sample was PBMCs, obtained around atezolizumab (anti-PD-L1) treatment. Receptors were obtained from a man aged 60 to 75 with urothelial cancer. Each CDR3 is given with its conserved first and last residue. D genes are given only for firm matches. Clone size is shown for a subset of rows, as once, few, many or a class of expanded clone.

>-|few|TRBJ1-1|TRBV9
TGTGCCAGCAGCGTAGGCGGGGGACATATGAACACTGAAGCTTTCTTT
CASSVGGGHMNTEAFF
>TRBD2|once|TRBJ2-1|TRBV18
TGTGCCAGCTCACCCCCGGGACTAGCGGGAGGCAATGAGCAGTTCTTC
CASSPPGLAGGNEQFF
>-|-|TRBJ1-2|TRBV2
TGTGCCAGCAGTGAGTCGGGGGTCGGCTACACCTTC
CASSESGVGYTF
>TRBD1|-|TRBJ1-5|TRBV28
TGTGCCAGCAGGACGACAGGGGATAGCAATCAGCCCCAGCATTTT
CASRTTGDSNQPQHF
>TRBD1|-|TRBJ1-2|TRBV6-6
TGTGCCAGCAGCGCCGGGACAGGGTATGGCTACACCTTC
CASSAGTGYGYTF
>TRBD1|-|TRBJ1-1|TRBV7-7
TGTGCCGGGCCGGACAGGGCAGAGTATGAAGCTTTCTTT
CAGPDRAEYEAFF
>-|once|TRBJ1-2|TRBV15
TGTGCCACCAGCAGAGATCGTGCACTCGCTTCCTATGGCTACACCTTC
CATSRDRALASYGYTF
>-|-|TRBJ2-2|TRBV28
TGTGCCAGCAGTTTAGGAGGGAGTGGCTCCGGGGAGCTGTTTTTT
CASSLGGSGSGELFF
>-|-|TRBJ2-7|TRBV6-9
TGTGCCAGCAGTTATCATTTGAACAGGGAATCCTACTACGAGCAGTACTTC
CASSYHLNRESYYEQYF
>TRBD1|-|TRBJ2-5|TRBV6-5
TGTGCCAGCAGTTACAGTACCAGGGGGCGAGGAGAGACCCAGTACTTC
CASSYSTRGRGETQYF
>TRBD2|-|TRBJ2-1|TRBV13
TGTGCCAGCAGCAACAATGCCGGGACTAGCTTAGACAATGAGCAGTTCTTC
CASSNNAGTSLDNEQFF
>TRBD2|-|TRBJ2-3|TRBV5-4
TGTGCCAGCAGCGCGTGGGGATCACGGGGGGGCGGTGGAGATACGCAGTATTTT
CASSAWGSRGGGGDTQYF
>TRBD2|-|TRBJ2-7|TRBV30
TGTGCCTGGAAGACTGACGGACTAGCGGGGCCCGCCGAGCAGTACTTC
CAWKTDGLAGPAEQYF
>TRBD1|-|TRBJ1-6|TRBV19
TGTGCCAGTAGTATAACATGGACAGGGGAAGATTCACCCCTCCACTTT
CASSITWTGEDSPLHF
>TRBD2|-|TRBJ2-7|TRBV18
TGTGCCAGCTCACTCCGGACTAGCGGGAGTCGGAGGGAGCAGTACTTC
CASSLRTSGSRREQYF
>TRBD1|few|TRBJ1-6|TRBV10-1
TGCGCCCCGACAGGGGGTGGTTCACCCCTCCACTTT
CAPTGGGSPLHF
>TRBD2|-|TRBJ2-2|TRBV6-1
TGTGCCAGCAATAGCGGGGTGAACACCGGGGAGCTGTTTTTT
CASNSGVNTGELFF
>TRBD2|-|TRBJ2-1|TRBV6-5
TGTGCCAGCAGTTCAAACTCTCGGACTAGCTACAATGAGCAGTTCTTC
CASSSNSRTSYNEQFF
>-|-|TRBJ1-2|TRBV7-2
TGTGCCAGCAGCTTAGACAGCTATGGCTACACCTTC
CASSLDSYGYTF
>-|-|TRBJ1-5|TRBV6-6
TGTGCCAGCAGTCGGGGATACAATCAGCCCCAGCATTTT
CASSRGYNQPQHF
>TRBD1|-|TRBJ1-6|TRBV5-6
TGTGCCAGCAGCCGCACTCGCGGACAGGGGACATATAATTCACCCCTCCACTTT
CASSRTRGQGTYNSPLHF
>-|-|TRBJ2-3|TRBV4-2
TGTGCCAGCAGCCAGATCGGAGACACAGATACGCAGTATTTT
CASSQIGDTDTQYF
>-|once|TRBJ1-1|TRBV29-1
TGCAGCGTTGAAGAGACACGGGGGACTGAAGCTTTTTTT
CSVEETRGTEAFF
>-|-|TRBJ2-3|TRBV9
TGTGCCAGCAGCGTAGGTGTTGGGGGGGGGCTTGTTACGCAGTATTTT
CASSVGVGGGLVTQYF
>-|-|TRBJ2-7|TRBV6-5
TGTGCCAGCAGTTTACGGGACTGGAGGGGCGAGCAGTACTTC
CASSLRDWRGEQYF
>-|-|TRBJ2-5|TRBV29-1
TGCAGCGTTGTGGGAGTCCAAGAGACCCAGTACTTC
CSVVGVQETQYF
>-|-|TRBJ1-2|TRBV28
TGTGCCAGCAGTGGGGGGGCGAACTATGGCTACACCTTC
CASSGGANYGYTF
>-|once|TRBJ1-5|TRBV2
TGTGCCAGCAGTGTGGCCGGCCCTAGAGGGCCCCAGCATTTT
CASSVAGPRGPQHF
>TRBD2|-|TRBJ2-3|TRBV9
TGTGCCAGCAGCGCAACTAGCGGGAGGGCCCCAGATACGCAGTATTTT
CASSATSGRAPDTQYF
>-|-|TRBJ2-1|TRBV4-3
TGCGCCAGCAGCCAAGAAGTGGCGGGATCCTTTTACAATGAGCAGTTCTTC
CASSQEVAGSFYNEQFF
>TRBD1|-|TRBJ2-3|TRBV2
TGTGCCAGCAGTCCAGGGGGTTGGACAGATACGCAGTATTTT
CASSPGGWTDTQYF
>TRBD2|-|TRBJ2-1|TRBV19
TGTGCCAGTAGCCAGGTTGGGGGGACTAGCGGAGAGCAGTTCTTC
CASSQVGGTSGEQFF
>-|-|TRBJ2-7|TRBV19
TGTGCCAGTAGTCCACAACAGGGGAGGTACGAGCAGTACTTC
CASSPQQGRYEQYF
>TRBD2|-|TRBJ2-5|TRBV30
TGTGCCTGGAGTGTCCCTCCCACTAGCGGGGGGGGAGAGACCCAGTACTTC
CAWSVPPTSGGGETQYF
>-|-|TRBJ1-6|TRBV7-3
TGTGCCAGCAGCTCCTCTGGGGCGGATAATTCACCCCTCCACTTT
CASSSSGADNSPLHF
>TRBD2|-|TRBJ2-2|TRBV19
TGTGCCAGCACTAGCGGGAGGAACACCGGGGAGCTGTTTTTT
CASTSGRNTGELFF
>-|-|TRBJ2-1|TRBV7-6
TGTGCCAGCAGCTTTATCTACTCGAGCTCCTACAATGAGCAGTTCTTC
CASSFIYSSSYNEQFF
>TRBD1|-|TRBJ1-2|TRBV28
TGTGCCAGCAGTATCCCCAGGGGGCGTAACGGCTACACCTTC
CASSIPRGRNGYTF
>TRBD2|-|TRBJ2-3|TRBV9
TGTGCCAGCAGCGTAGCGGGACTATATACAGATACGCAGTATTTT
CASSVAGLYTDTQYF